The 9 T cell receptor beta chains below all came from one sample that was sequenced in a study of blood T cell repertoires in COVID-19. TCRdb's table, derived via immunoSEQ multiplex PCR, lists solely in-frame clones and lacks some. The sample consists of 250,000 to 350,000 clones, under 85% of them appearing once. Input material: peripheral blood. The receptors originated from a human donor with COVID-19, enrolled during active disease. The donor label of this sample is uncertain.

The chain uses TRBV7-2 and TRBJ1-2; D uncertain. The germline V and J ends were trimmed by 1 base and 4 bases, with 13 bases remaining between them. Per germline, CDR1 SGHTA and CDR2 FQGNSA. The CDR3 contains 15 residues. CDR3 protein: CASSLERSGAYGYTF. CDR3 in DNA: TGTGCCAGCAGCTTAGAGAGATCGGGAGCCTATGGCTACACCTTC.

This chain uses TRBV11-2 with TRBJ2-7, with 7 bases matching TRBD2. Germline CDR1 is SGHAT and CDR2 is FQNNGV. This CDR3 region has 17 residues. V lost 1 base, J lost 2 bases, and 11 bases stayed unmatched. CDR3 amino acids: CASSLGFGLAEPYEQYF. The CDR3 DNA reads TGTGCCAGCAGCTTAGGCTTTGGTCTAGCGGAACCCTACGAGCAGTACTTC. Based on the CDR3 plus reference TRBV11-2 and TRBJ2-7, the full variable domain is EAGVAQSPRYKIIEKRQSVAFWCNPISGHATLYWYQQILGQGPKLLIQFQNNGVVDDSQLPKDRFSAERLKGVDSTLKIQPAKLEDSAVYLCASSLGFGLAEPYEQYFGPGTRLTVT.

This clone has more than one count but fewer than ten. V and J are TRBV7-3 and TRBJ2-2, with 9 bases lining up with TRBD2. The CDR3 runs to 16 residues. Germline V CDR1 and CDR2: SGHTA, FQGTGA. J lost 2 bases, V lost 4 bases, and 5 bases had no gene match. CDR3 DNA: TGTGCCAGCAGCTACTTAGCGGGAGCTAACACCGGGGAGCTGTTTTTT. The encoded protein is CASSYLAGANTGELFF.

The CDR3 sequence is CSASMGAGETQYF. The DNA of the CDR3 is TGCAGTGCTAGTATGGGGGCCGGGGAGACCCAGTACTTC. V gene TRBV20-1 combines with J gene TRBJ2-5, with a tentative D call TRBD1 (6 bases). Trimming stripped 3 bases from V and 5 bases from J, with 13 bases between. From germline, CDR1 is DFQATT and CDR2 SNEGSKA (reference sequence). This CDR3 spans 13 amino acids.

The rearrangement links TRBV15 to TRBJ1-1; D unclear. Germline values: CDR1 LNHNV, CDR2 YYDKDF (reference sequence). The CDR3 contains 15 residues. V lost 1 base and J lost 3, with 12 bases in between. CDR3 DNA: TGTGCCACCAGCAGAGGTGCCGTCAGTTACACTGAAGCTTTCTTT. This codes for CATSRGAVSYTEAFF.

CDR3 nucleotides: TGTGCCAGCAGCGGCCCAGGGCCCGGGGCCAACGTCCTGACTTTC. Protein product: CASSGPGPGANVLTF. V usage is TRBV7-2 and J usage is TRBJ2-6, with D maybe TRBD1 (5 bases). Germline V gives CDR1 SGHTA, CDR2 FQGNSA. Between the trimmed V and J ends, which lost 5 bases and 4 bases, there was a span of 12 bases. The CDR3 length is 15 residues.

The V gene is TRBV18, the J gene TRBJ2-6; tentative D call: TRBD1 (5 bases). CDR1 and CDR2 from the germline V gene are KGHSH and LQKENI. The CDR3 totals 17 residues. V shed 3 bases and J shed 1 base, with 13 bases lying between them. The CDR3 reads CASSPATAASGANVLTF. CDR3 sequence (DNA): TGTGCCAGCTCACCCGCGACAGCAGCGTCTGGGGCCAACGTCCTGACTTTC.

Comment on this clone: One end of the junction fails to match germline, which may point to a read error. The genes are TRBV10-2 and TRBJ1-1; no clear D gene. This CDR3 region has 14 residues. Germline CDR1 WSHSY, CDR2 SAAADI. The CDR3 sequence is CASSKSRQDTEAFF. The CDR3 DNA reads TGCGCCAGCAGTAAGTCACGGCAGGACACTGAAGCTTTCTTT.

The rearrangement uses TRBV4-1 and TRBJ1-5, with D possibly TRBD1 on 6 matching bases. Trimming shortened V by 5 bases and J by 2 bases, and 13 bases separated the two germline ends. The CDR3 length is 15 residues. Germline CDR1 reads MGHRA; CDR2 reads YSYEKL. The CDR3 coding sequence is TGCGCCAGCAGCTCACAGGGTAGGGGCAATCAGCCCCAGCATTTT. Its translation is CASSSQGRGNQPQHF.